The 18 T cell receptor beta chains presented below share a single source sample, sequenced in a study of T-cell reconstitution after alpha-beta-depleted transplantation in children. Unique molecular identifiers were built into the TCRbeta library. One entry per CDR3 protein, called by TCRdb with MiXCR from the PCR reads. The sample has under 400,000 distinct CDR3 sequences, more than 20% seen once; the top ten hold 9.5% to 12%. Sample: PBMCs, mostly from graft donor cells, taken 180 days after TCRalphabeta/CD19-depleted stem cell transplant. The receptors were gathered from a male patient younger than 18 who had a stem cell transplant for acute lymphoblastic leukemia, so the T cells may come from the graft donor.

The V and J genes are TRBV12-3 or TRBV12-4 and TRBJ2-4, with D perhaps TRBD2 (6 bases). V dropped 6 bases and J dropped 6 bases, with 18 bases sitting between them. The CDR3 sequence is 15 residues long. CDR3 nucleotides: TGTGCCAGCAGCTCAGACCCGGGAGTCCGAAACATTCAGTACTTC. Amino acids: CASSSDPGVRNIQYF.

The chain joins TRBV28 to TRBJ2-7, with TRBD2 matching 9 bases. The V segment lost 2 bases and the J segment 2 bases; nucleotides outside the gene matches: 10. Germline values: CDR1 MDHEN, CDR2 SYDVKM. This CDR3 spans 17 amino acids. The CDR3 spells CASSLMSLAGFPYEQYF. The CDR3 bases are TGTGCCAGCAGTTTAATGTCACTAGCGGGCTTCCCCTACGAGCAGTACTTC.

This clonotype occurred a few times. This chain links TRBV4-1 with TRBJ2-7; 10 bases are shared with TRBD2. Germline trimming cut 6 bases from V and 7 bases from J; bases unmatched to any gene: 9. Looked up from germline, CDR1 is MGHRA and CDR2 is YSYEKL. CDR3 length: 14 residues. In DNA, the CDR3 is TGCGCCAGCAGGCAGACTAGCGGGCCGGGGGAGCAGTACTTC. Protein product: CASRQTSGPGEQYF.

The sample holds a few counts of this clonotype. The chain recombines TRBV3-1 with TRBJ1-4; TRBD1 aligns across 8 bases. The CDR3 is made up of 14 amino acids. Germline V lookup: CDR1 LGHDT, CDR2 YNNKEL (reference sequence). The J segment lost 6 bases and the V segment lost 3 bases, leaving 3 bases of the junction unmatched. CDR3 sequence reads: CASSHPQGDEKLFF. Written as DNA, the CDR3 is TGTGCCAGCAGCCATCCACAGGGGGATGAAAAACTGTTTTTT.

CDR3 sequence (DNA): TGTGCCAGCAGCCCTACGAAACAGGCACAAGAGACCCAGTACTTC. This sequence encodes CASSPTKQAQETQYF. The rearrangement links TRBV5-6 to TRBJ2-5; D perhaps matches TRBD1 (5 bases). Trimming pared 4 bases from V and 2 bases from J, leaving 15 bases between. The CDR3 runs to 15 residues. The germline gives CDR1 SGHDT, CDR2 YYEEEE.

This clonotype turned up a few times. This chain connects TRBV7-2 to TRBJ2-7; D call uncertain. With 4 bases removed from V and 3 bases from J, the gap between germline ends came to 16 bases. Germline V gene data show CDR1 as SGHTA and CDR2 as FQGNSA. CDR3 length equals 15 residues. The CDR3: CASSSGYSTIYEQYF. DNA of the CDR3: TGTGCCAGCAGCTCAGGTTACTCTACTATCTACGAGCAGTACTTC.

The V call is TRBV9, the J call TRBJ1-3, with 7 bases identical to TRBD1. Germline V gene sequence: CDR1 SGDLS, CDR2 YYNGEE. V lost 0 bases, J lost 3 bases, and 3 bases stayed unmatched. The CDR3 consists of 15 residues. CDR3: CASSVGDSLGNTIYF. DNA of the CDR3: TGTGCCAGCAGCGTAGGGGACAGTCTTGGAAACACCATATATTTT.

The chain has TRBV20-1 and TRBJ2-1; 9 nucleotides line up with TRBD2. Germline CDR1 is DFQATT and CDR2 is SNEGSKA (reference sequence). The CDR3 runs to 14 residues. Losses at the gene ends were 1 base for V and 7 bases for J; bases not matched to a gene: 5. CDR3 bases: TGCAGTGCTAGAGCAGGAGCGGGAGGAAATGAGCAGTTCTTC. Protein sequence: CSARAGAGGNEQFF.

V gene TRBV6-5 combines with J gene TRBJ1-2, with 8 bases that match TRBD1. After removal of 4 bases from V and 2 bases from J, the junction contained 6 bases not matched to a gene. CDR1 and CDR2 (germline): MNHEY, SVGAGI. The CDR3 totals 15 residues. In DNA form, the CDR3 reads TGTGCCAGCAGTTCTGGACAGGGACTGAACTATGGCTACACCTTC. Protein product: CASSSGQGLNYGYTF.

This clonotype was counted ten times or more. The V call is TRBV11-2, the J call TRBJ2-6; 11 nucleotides align to TRBD1. CDR1 and CDR2 (germline): SGHAT, FQNNGV. The CDR3 is 18 amino acids. Germline trimming cut 2 bases from V and 1 base from J; bases unmatched to any gene: 4. This CDR3 reads CASSLRGQGASGANVLTF. The CDR3 nucleotides read TGTGCCAGCAGCTTAAGAGGACAGGGGGCATCTGGGGCCAACGTCCTGACTTTC.

Concerning this clonotype: No conserved phenylalanine or tryptophan ends this CDR3, so it is likely a read error. This chain links TRBV15 with TRBJ1-4, with D perhaps TRBD1 (5 bases). V dropped 3 bases and J dropped 5 bases, with 16 bases sitting between them. The CDR3 sequence is 16 residues long. Germline V gives CDR1 LNHNV, CDR2 YYDKDF (reference sequence). Here the CDR3 DNA reads TGTGCCACCAGCAGGGACACCGGGACCCACAATGAAAAACTGTTTCTT. Amino acid sequence: CATSRDTGTHNEKLFL.

The J gene is TRBJ1-1, the V gene TRBV15; possibly TRBD1 for D (5 bases). This CDR3 has 15 amino acids. Germline CDR1 is LNHNV and CDR2 is YYDKDF (reference sequence). V was cut by 0 bases and J by 5 bases, with 13 bases left in between. CDR3 nucleotides: TGTGCCACCAGCAGAGAGGAGACAGTGAGAACTGAAGCTTTCTTT. Translating gives CATSREETVRTEAFF.

This rearrangement joins TRBV7-9 to TRBJ2-1; TRBD2 matches 7 bases. The V and J ends lost 3 bases and 5 bases, in that order; junction bases with no gene match: 10. In germline, CDR1 is SEHNR, CDR2 FQNEAQ (reference sequence). There are 16 residues in the CDR3. The CDR3 is CASSFDERGGDNEQFF. The CDR3 DNA reads as TGTGCCAGCAGCTTTGACGAGCGGGGTGGGGACAATGAGCAGTTCTTC.

This clonotype has a handful of counts. The CDR3 spells CASSLAGGDVEQYF. In DNA, the CDR3 is TGTGCCAGCAGCTTAGCGGGAGGGGATGTCGAGCAGTACTTC. The chain employs TRBV7-6 and TRBJ2-7, with 7 nucleotides matching TRBD2. From germline, CDR1 is SGHVS and CDR2 FNYEAQ. This CDR3 region has 14 residues. V trimming: 0 bases; J trimming: 6 bases; junction bases outside the gene matches: 5.

The genes are TRBV12-3 or TRBV12-4 and TRBJ2-1; 8 positions match TRBD2. V shed 1 base and J 11 bases; nucleotides not matched to a gene: 10. CDR3 length: 15 residues. The DNA for the CDR3 is TGTGCCAGCAGTTTAGAGGCTAGCGGGCTGGGGAAGCAGTTCTTC. As protein: CASSLEASGLGKQFF.

V usage is TRBV12-3 or TRBV12-4 and J usage is TRBJ1-2; no firm D call. CDR3 length equals 12 residues. The ends were cut back, 2 bases at V and 6 bases at J, with 7 bases in the middle. CDR3 protein: CASSLRKHGYTF. Written as DNA, the CDR3 is TGTGCCAGCAGTTTACGCAAGCATGGCTACACCTTC.

This chain joins TRBV7-3 and TRBJ2-7; the match to TRBD2 covers 13 bases. Germline V lookup: CDR1 SGHTA, CDR2 FQGTGA. V gave up 5 bases and J gave up 6 bases; unmatched junction bases: 7. The length of the CDR3 is 15 residues. The DNA of the CDR3 is TGTGCCAGCAGCCCGCAACTAGCGGGAGGGACCGAGCAGTACTTC. Residues: CASSPQLAGGTEQYF. Complete variable domain (other parts from reference TRBV7-3 and TRBJ2-7): GAGVSQTPSNKVTEKGKYVELRCDPISGHTALYWYRQSLGQGPEFLIYFQGTGAADDSGLPNDRFFAVRPEGSVSTLKIQRTERGDSAVYLCASSPQLAGGTEQYFGPGTRLTVT.

This clonotype has only a few counts. The gene calls are TRBV7-2 and TRBJ2-7; TRBD2 aligns across 9 bases. Per germline, CDR1 SGHTA and CDR2 FQGNSA. The CDR3 consists of 14 residues. With V trimmed by 2 bases and J by 6 bases, 5 bases remained unmatched. CDR3 in amino acids: CASSLRAGGREQYF. The CDR3 coding sequence is TGTGCCAGCAGCTTAAGGGCGGGAGGGCGCGAGCAGTACTTC.